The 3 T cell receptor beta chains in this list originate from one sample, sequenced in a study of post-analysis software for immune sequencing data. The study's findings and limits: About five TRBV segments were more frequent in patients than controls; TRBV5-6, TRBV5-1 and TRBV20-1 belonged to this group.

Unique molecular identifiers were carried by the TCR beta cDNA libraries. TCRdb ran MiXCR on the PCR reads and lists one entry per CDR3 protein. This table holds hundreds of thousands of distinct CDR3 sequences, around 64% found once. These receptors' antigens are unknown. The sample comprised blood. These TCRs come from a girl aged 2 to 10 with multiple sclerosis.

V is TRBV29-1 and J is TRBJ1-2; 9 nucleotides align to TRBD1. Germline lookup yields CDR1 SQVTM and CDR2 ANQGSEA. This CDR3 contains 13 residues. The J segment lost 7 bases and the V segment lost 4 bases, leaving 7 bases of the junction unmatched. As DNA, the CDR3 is TGCAGCGTTGTTAGGGACAGGGCGGCTGGCTACACCTTC. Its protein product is CSVVRDRAAGYTF.

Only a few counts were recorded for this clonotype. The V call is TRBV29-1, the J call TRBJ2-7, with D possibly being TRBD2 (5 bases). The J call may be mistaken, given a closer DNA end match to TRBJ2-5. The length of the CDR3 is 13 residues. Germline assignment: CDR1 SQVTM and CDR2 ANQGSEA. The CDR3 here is CSVGVGSIETQYF. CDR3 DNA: TGCAGCGTCGGGGTAGGGTCGATAGAGACCCAGTACTTC.

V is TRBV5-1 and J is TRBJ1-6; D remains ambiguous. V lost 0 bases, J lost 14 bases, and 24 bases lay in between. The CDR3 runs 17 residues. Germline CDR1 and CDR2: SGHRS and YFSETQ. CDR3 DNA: TGCGCCAGCAGCTTGGGGTCCCACCTTGGGTCTGAAAGGTCCCTCCACTTT. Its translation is CASSLGSHLGSERSLHF.